This TCR beta chain came from a study of blood T cells in healthy people across ages. Combining a sample-barcoded 5' primer with a J-beta primer mix, a second PCR ran for roughly 7 to 12 cycles. The template-switch adaptor was a 5' adaptor with 12 random nucleotides. It tagged each cDNA molecule. TCRdb itself ran the 5' RACE reads through MiXCR, one entry per CDR3 protein. The table includes fewer than 1.5 million distinct CDR3 sequences, 42% detected once. Approximately 10 milliliters of peripheral blood were drawn from each donor into EDTA-treated tubes. The V end lost 3 bases, the J end lost 5 bases, and 11 bases lay between the germline ends. Germline CDR1 is KGHSH and CDR2 is LQKENI. The CDR3 covers 15 residues.

This sequence originates from a woman younger than 35 in good health. The specimen sequenced was blood. V gene TRBV18 combines with J gene TRBJ1-6, with a weak D call TRBD1 (6 bases). The CDR3 region is CASSPRTADNSPLHF. DNA for the CDR3: TGTGCCAGCTCACCCCGGACAGCGGATAATTCACCCCTCCACTTT.